A selection of T cell receptor beta chains follows, all from one sample in a study of blood T cell repertoires in COVID-19. Using immunoSEQ multiplex PCR, the repertoire was profiled, and TCRdb retains in-frame clones only, with some absent. The repertoire includes 65,000 to 90,000 clones, about 82% of them detected once, and approximately 22% sits in the top ten. The specimen sequenced was peripheral blood. The receptors shown here come from an elderly woman in a cohort sampled during active or convalescent COVID-19. CDR3s include the opening cysteine and the closing phenylalanine or tryptophan. D genes are given only for firm matches. Size is stated for part of the rows, as once, few or many counts, or as a class when the clone is expanded.

CDR3 DNA: TGCGCCAGCAGCCAAGAATCGAGCGGGTTCGCCCAGCAGTACTTC; CDR3 protein: CASSQESSGFAQQYF; clone size: -; J gene: TRBJ2-7; D gene: -; V gene: TRBV4-1
CDR3 DNA: TGTGCCAGCAGAGGAGCGGGAGGCCCGAGAGAGCAGTTCTTC; CDR3 protein: CASRGAGGPREQFF; clone size: -; J gene: TRBJ2-1; D gene: TRBD2; V gene: TRBV6-5
CDR3 DNA: TGTGCCAGCAGCTCCTACCCCGGGACAACGAACACCGGGGAGCTGTTTTTT; CDR3 protein: CASSSYPGTTNTGELFF; clone size: -; J gene: TRBJ2-2; D gene: -; V gene: TRBV11-2
CDR3 DNA: TGTGCCAGCTCACCACAGTGGGAGGATGGCTACACCTTC; CDR3 protein: CASSPQWEDGYTF; clone size: -; J gene: TRBJ1-2; D gene: -; V gene: TRBV18
CDR3 DNA: TGTGCCAGCAGCTTACTAGGGGCGAGCTCCTATAATTCACCCCTCCACTTT; CDR3 protein: CASSLLGASSYNSPLHF; clone size: -; J gene: TRBJ1-6; D gene: -; V gene: TRBV7-8
CDR3 DNA: TGTGCCAGCAGCTTGGTGGCTCAGGGGAAAGGCTACACCTTC; CDR3 protein: CASSLVAQGKGYTF; clone size: -; J gene: TRBJ1-2; D gene: -; V gene: TRBV5-4
CDR3 DNA: TGTGCCACCAGTGAAAGCCCGGGACTCTACACAGATACGCAGTATTTT; CDR3 protein: CATSESPGLYTDTQYF; clone size: -; J gene: TRBJ2-3; D gene: -; V gene: TRBV24-1
CDR3 DNA: TGCGCCAGCAGTCCCGGGGGGAAGAACACTGAAGCTTTCTTT; CDR3 protein: CASSPGGKNTEAFF; clone size: -; J gene: TRBJ1-1; D gene: -; V gene: TRBV23-1
CDR3 DNA: TGTGCCAGCAGCCAAGGGACAGGGGGGAGGGAGACCCAGTACTTC; CDR3 protein: CASSQGTGGRETQYF; clone size: -; J gene: TRBJ2-5; D gene: TRBD1; V gene: TRBV7-9
CDR3 DNA: TGTGCCACCAGGGGACAGGGTGGTACTGAAGCTTTCTTT; CDR3 protein: CATRGQGGTEAFF; clone size: once; J gene: TRBJ1-1; D gene: TRBD1; V gene: TRBV24-1
CDR3 DNA: TGTGCCAGCAAACCCCCCGGGGCAGATACGCAGTATTTT; CDR3 protein: CASKPPGADTQYF; clone size: -; J gene: TRBJ2-3; D gene: -; V gene: TRBV28
CDR3 DNA: TGCGCCAGCAGCTCCGAACTAGCGGGAAAGTCAGGGAATGAGCAGTTCTTC; CDR3 protein: CASSSELAGKSGNEQFF; clone size: once; J gene: TRBJ2-1; D gene: TRBD2; V gene: TRBV5-1
CDR3 DNA: TGTGCCTGGAGTAACTTCGGGTATACGCAGTATTTT; CDR3 protein: CAWSNFGYTQYF; clone size: -; J gene: TRBJ2-3; D gene: -; V gene: TRBV30
CDR3 DNA: TGTGCCAGCAGCGCCCGACAGGGGTCGAGGACAGATACGCAGTATTTT; CDR3 protein: CASSARQGSRTDTQYF; clone size: once; J gene: TRBJ2-3; D gene: TRBD1; V gene: TRBV9
CDR3 DNA: TGTGCCAGCAGGCCAGGGGGCACCGGGGAGCTGTTTTTT; CDR3 protein: CASRPGGTGELFF; clone size: -; J gene: TRBJ2-2; D gene: TRBD1; V gene: TRBV12-3/TRBV12-4
CDR3 DNA: TGTGCCAGTAGTATTGGGCAGGTCAAGACTGAAGCTTTCTTT; CDR3 protein: CASSIGQVKTEAFF; clone size: -; J gene: TRBJ1-1; D gene: -; V gene: TRBV19
CDR3 DNA: TGTGCCAGCTCCTCAATGACTAGTGCAGATACGCAGTATTTT; CDR3 protein: CASSSMTSADTQYF; clone size: -; J gene: TRBJ2-3; D gene: -; V gene: TRBV18
CDR3 DNA: TGTGCCACTGCAGGGGGCAAGTTGATGACTGAAGCTTTCTTT; CDR3 protein: CATAGGKLMTEAFF; clone size: -; J gene: TRBJ1-1; D gene: TRBD1; V gene: TRBV28
CDR3 DNA: TGTGCCAGCAGTTTGTCCTCCTCTGGAAACACCATATATTTT; CDR3 protein: CASSLSSSGNTIYF; clone size: -; J gene: TRBJ1-3; D gene: -; V gene: TRBV28
CDR3 DNA: TGTGCCAGCAGCCCTACCGACCTAGGCGGTTATGGCTACACCTTC; CDR3 protein: CASSPTDLGGYGYTF; clone size: -; J gene: TRBJ1-2; D gene: -; V gene: TRBV7-8
CDR3 DNA: TGTGCCAGCAGTGAAGGGACTAGCGGGAGACCAGATACGCAGTATTTT; CDR3 protein: CASSEGTSGRPDTQYF; clone size: -; J gene: TRBJ2-3; D gene: TRBD2; V gene: TRBV6-1
CDR3 DNA: TGTGCCAGCTCCCAAACCGGCACCCGAGGAGGAGAGACCCAGTACTTC; CDR3 protein: CASSQTGTRGGETQYF; clone size: -; J gene: TRBJ2-5; D gene: -; V gene: TRBV18
CDR3 DNA: TGTGCCAGCACCCCACGGGGGCAGCCCCAGCATTTT; CDR3 protein: CASTPRGQPQHF; clone size: -; J gene: TRBJ1-5; D gene: -; V gene: TRBV27
CDR3 DNA: TGCGCCAGCAGCTACAGTGCAACTAATGAAAAACTGTTTTTT; CDR3 protein: CASSYSATNEKLFF; clone size: few; J gene: TRBJ1-4; D gene: -; V gene: TRBV5-1
CDR3 DNA: TGTGCCAGCAGCGGAGGGGACAGGGGACCCCAAGAGACCCAGTACTTC; CDR3 protein: CASSGGDRGPQETQYF; clone size: once; J gene: TRBJ2-5; D gene: TRBD1; V gene: TRBV5-5
CDR3 DNA: TGTGCCAGCAGCTTAGGGACTAGCGGGATTCGGGACTTC; CDR3 protein: CASSLGTSGIRDF; clone size: -; J gene: TRBJ2-5; D gene: TRBD2; V gene: TRBV11-2
CDR3 DNA: TGTGCCACCCTCGGCGGAGACTACACAGATACGCAGTATTTT; CDR3 protein: CATLGGDYTDTQYF; clone size: -; J gene: TRBJ2-3; D gene: -; V gene: TRBV19
CDR3 DNA: TGCGCCAGCAGCCAAGATTTGGTAGCAGCAGATACGCAGTATTTT; CDR3 protein: CASSQDLVAADTQYF; clone size: -; J gene: TRBJ2-3; D gene: -; V gene: TRBV4-1
CDR3 DNA: TGCGCCAGCAGCTTGTTGCGGTTGGGCGGGAGAAGTTTGTACAATGAGCAGTTCTTC; CDR3 protein: CASSLLRLGGRSLYNEQFF; clone size: -; J gene: TRBJ2-1; D gene: TRBD2; V gene: TRBV5-1
CDR3 DNA: TGCGCCAGCAGCTTGGGGATGACTAGCGGGAAGGGATACGAGCAGTACTTC; CDR3 protein: CASSLGMTSGKGYEQYF; clone size: -; J gene: TRBJ2-7; D gene: TRBD2; V gene: TRBV5-1
CDR3 DNA: TGTGCCAGCAGCTTAGGGGGGGTCTGGGGAAATCAGCCCCAGCATTTT; CDR3 protein: CASSLGGVWGNQPQHF; clone size: -; J gene: TRBJ1-5; D gene: -; V gene: TRBV11-2
CDR3 DNA: TGTGCCAGCAGCGTAGGGGGGAGGGGATCATCACCCCTCCACTTT; CDR3 protein: CASSVGGRGSSPLHF; clone size: -; J gene: TRBJ1-6; D gene: -; V gene: TRBV9
CDR3 DNA: TGTGCCACCAGTGATTTCGGGACTAGCGGAAGGAATGAGCAGTTCTTC; CDR3 protein: CATSDFGTSGRNEQFF; clone size: -; J gene: TRBJ2-1; D gene: TRBD2; V gene: TRBV24-1
CDR3 DNA: TGTGCCAGCTCACCAGACGGGAGGGGGTCCACAGATACGCAGTATTTT; CDR3 protein: CASSPDGRGSTDTQYF; clone size: -; J gene: TRBJ2-3; D gene: TRBD2; V gene: TRBV18
CDR3 DNA: TGTGCCAGCAGTGGGGCACAGGGCCGGGGCGAAAAACTGTTTTTT; CDR3 protein: CASSGAQGRGEKLFF; clone size: -; J gene: TRBJ1-4; D gene: -; V gene: TRBV25-1
CDR3 DNA: TGTGCCAGCAGTAATTACCGTGATAGCGGGGCCTACGAGCAGTACTTC; CDR3 protein: CASSNYRDSGAYEQYF; clone size: -; J gene: TRBJ2-7; D gene: TRBD2; V gene: TRBV28
CDR3 DNA: TGCAGCGTAACTACCGGGAGCCGACAAGAGACCCAGTACTTC; CDR3 protein: CSVTTGSRQETQYF; clone size: -; J gene: TRBJ2-5; D gene: -; V gene: TRBV29-1
CDR3 DNA: TGTGCCAGCAGTTACCTCGCGGTCCCTTATGGCTACACCTTC; CDR3 protein: CASSYLAVPYGYTF; clone size: -; J gene: TRBJ1-2; D gene: -; V gene: TRBV6-6
CDR3 DNA: TGCAGCGCCAGAGGGACACCTACGTCCAATGAGCAGTTCTTC; CDR3 protein: CSARGTPTSNEQFF; clone size: -; J gene: TRBJ2-1; D gene: -; V gene: TRBV29-1
CDR3 DNA: TGTGCCAGCAGTACACAGGGGAATCAGCCCCAGCATTTT; CDR3 protein: CASSTQGNQPQHF; clone size: -; J gene: TRBJ1-5; D gene: TRBD1; V gene: TRBV6-5
CDR3 DNA: TGTGCCAGTAGTGCAACAGGGTCAGCTGAGCAGTTCTTC; CDR3 protein: CASSATGSAEQFF; clone size: -; J gene: TRBJ2-1; D gene: -; V gene: TRBV19
CDR3 DNA: TGTGCCAGCTCACCCCACGCAGGGATGGACACTGAAGCTTTCTTT; CDR3 protein: CASSPHAGMDTEAFF; clone size: -; J gene: TRBJ1-1; D gene: -; V gene: TRBV18
CDR3 DNA: TGTGCCAGCAGCCGGACTAGCGGGTCCCCTTACAATGAGCAGTTCTTC; CDR3 protein: CASSRTSGSPYNEQFF; clone size: -; J gene: TRBJ2-1; D gene: TRBD2; V gene: TRBV27
CDR3 DNA: TGTGCCAGCAGCCGGGTCCTCACCACTGAAGCTTTCTTT; CDR3 protein: CASSRVLTTEAFF; clone size: -; J gene: TRBJ1-1; D gene: -; V gene: TRBV12-3/TRBV12-4
CDR3 DNA: TGCAGCGGGATGAAAAGCGGGAGCGGGAATGAGCAGTTCTTC; CDR3 protein: CSGMKSGSGNEQFF; clone size: -; J gene: TRBJ2-1; D gene: TRBD2; V gene: TRBV29-1
CDR3 DNA: TGTGCCATCAGTGGCCTTGGGCCGGGAGGGGGCAATGAGCAGTTCTTC; CDR3 protein: CAISGLGPGGGNEQFF; clone size: -; J gene: TRBJ2-1; D gene: TRBD2; V gene: TRBV10-3
CDR3 DNA: TGTGCCAGCAGGGACAGCGTCCAAGAGACCCAGTACTTC; CDR3 protein: CASRDSVQETQYF; clone size: -; J gene: TRBJ2-5; D gene: -; V gene: TRBV11-3
CDR3 DNA: TGTGCCACCAGCCTAGCGGGGGCTATAGCCAAAAACATTCAGTACTTC; CDR3 protein: CATSLAGAIAKNIQYF; clone size: -; J gene: TRBJ2-4; D gene: TRBD2; V gene: TRBV24-1
CDR3 DNA: TGTGCCAGCAGTGACGGGGGAGTCCCCTACGAGCAGTACTTC; CDR3 protein: CASSDGGVPYEQYF; clone size: once; J gene: TRBJ2-7; D gene: -; V gene: TRBV2
CDR3 DNA: TGTGCCAGCAGGGCCCCGGGAGGGGAGCTGTTTTTT; CDR3 protein: CASRAPGGELFF; clone size: once; J gene: TRBJ2-2; D gene: -; V gene: TRBV11-2
CDR3 DNA: TGTGCCTGCCAACAGGTTAACTATGGCTACACCTTC; CDR3 protein: CACQQVNYGYTF; clone size: few; J gene: TRBJ1-2; D gene: -; V gene: TRBV30
CDR3 DNA: TGTGCCAGCAACAAGGGACAGGGGATGAACACTGAAGCTTTCTTT; CDR3 protein: CASNKGQGMNTEAFF; clone size: -; J gene: TRBJ1-1; D gene: TRBD1; V gene: TRBV5-5
CDR3 DNA: TGTGCCAGCAGCCCACTACCCACCGGGGAGCTGTTTTTT; CDR3 protein: CASSPLPTGELFF; clone size: many; J gene: TRBJ2-2; D gene: -; V gene: TRBV9
CDR3 DNA: TGTGCCAGCAGATCTAGCTCAAGCACAGATACGCAGTATTTT; CDR3 protein: CASRSSSSTDTQYF; clone size: -; J gene: TRBJ2-3; D gene: -; V gene: TRBV2
CDR3 DNA: TGTGCCACCAGCCAGGGGGTGGGTTCACCCCTCCACTTT; CDR3 protein: CATSQGVGSPLHF; clone size: -; J gene: TRBJ1-6; D gene: TRBD1; V gene: TRBV24-1
CDR3 DNA: TGTGCCAGCAGCTCGGGGGGCTATGGCTACACCTTC; CDR3 protein: CASSSGGYGYTF; clone size: -; J gene: TRBJ1-2; D gene: -; V gene: TRBV13
CDR3 DNA: TGCGCCAGCAGCCAAGCTAACAGGGGCGACACTGAAGCTTTCTTT; CDR3 protein: CASSQANRGDTEAFF; clone size: once; J gene: TRBJ1-1; D gene: TRBD1; V gene: TRBV4-1